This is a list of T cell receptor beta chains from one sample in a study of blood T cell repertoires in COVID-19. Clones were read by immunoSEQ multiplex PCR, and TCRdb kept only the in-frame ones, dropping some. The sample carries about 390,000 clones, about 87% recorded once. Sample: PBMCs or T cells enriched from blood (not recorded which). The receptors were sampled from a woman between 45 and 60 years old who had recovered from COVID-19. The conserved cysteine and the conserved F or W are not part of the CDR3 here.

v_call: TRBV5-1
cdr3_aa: ASSFEQGAFTEAF

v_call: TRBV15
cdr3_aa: ATSRDVGGTQY

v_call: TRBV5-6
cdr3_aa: ASSLAITRSGYRETQY

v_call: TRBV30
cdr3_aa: AWSRAGGARGYT

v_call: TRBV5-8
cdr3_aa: ASSLASGGTDTQY

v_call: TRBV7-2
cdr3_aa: ASSSSTGDGNTIY

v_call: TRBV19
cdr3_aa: ATYEGRLPNYGYT

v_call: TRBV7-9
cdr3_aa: ASSLVGQGNTEAF

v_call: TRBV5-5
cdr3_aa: ASSRDRGLRLLSEAF

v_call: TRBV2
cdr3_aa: ASRGTGNSPLH

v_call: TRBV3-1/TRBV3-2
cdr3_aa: ASSQDWRSTYEQY

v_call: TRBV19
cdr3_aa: ASNAIWGGDTEAF

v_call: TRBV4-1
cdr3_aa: ASSQTGNYGYT

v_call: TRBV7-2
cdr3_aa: ASSKGLAGGQETQY

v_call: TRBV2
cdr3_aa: ASRLEGYLF

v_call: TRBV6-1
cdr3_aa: ASSEAGTGGYGYT